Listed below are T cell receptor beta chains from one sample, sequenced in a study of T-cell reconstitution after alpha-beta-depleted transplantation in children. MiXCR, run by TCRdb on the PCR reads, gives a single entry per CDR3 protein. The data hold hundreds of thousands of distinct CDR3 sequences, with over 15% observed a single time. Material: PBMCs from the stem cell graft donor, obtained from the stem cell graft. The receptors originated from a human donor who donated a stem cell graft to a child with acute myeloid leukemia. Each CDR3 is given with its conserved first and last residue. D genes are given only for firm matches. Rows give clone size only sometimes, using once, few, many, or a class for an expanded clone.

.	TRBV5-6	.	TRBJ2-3	TGTGCCAGTAGCGGACGGGTCTACACAGATACGCAGTATTTT	CASSGRVYTDTQYF
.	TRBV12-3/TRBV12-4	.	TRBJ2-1	TGTGCCAGCAGTTTAAAAGGGGGGGGCTTCTCCTACAATGAGCAGTTCTTC	CASSLKGGGFSYNEQFF
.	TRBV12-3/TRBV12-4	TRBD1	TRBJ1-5	TGTGCCAGCAGTTACGGGACAGGGATTTATCAGCCCCAGCATTTT	CASSYGTGIYQPQHF
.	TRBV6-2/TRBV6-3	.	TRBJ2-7	TGTGCCAGCAATATTCTAGGGCGTGCGTCCTACGAGCAGTACTTC	CASNILGRASYEQYF
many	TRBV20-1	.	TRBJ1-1	TGCAGTGCTAGCTCGCAGTTGAACACTGAAGCTTTCTTT	CSASSQLNTEAFF
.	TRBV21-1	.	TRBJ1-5	TGTGCCAGCAGCCTAAGGGGACAGGTAGCCCACCAGCCCCAGCATTTT	CASSLRGQVAHQPQHF
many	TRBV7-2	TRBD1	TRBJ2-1	TGTGCCAGCAGCTTATCCAGGGGGCGGTACAATGAGCAGTTCTTC	CASSLSRGRYNEQFF
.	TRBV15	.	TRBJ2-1	TGTGCCACCAGCAGAGATCAGCACGCGGGGTCCTACAATGAGCAGTTCTTC	CATSRDQHAGSYNEQFF
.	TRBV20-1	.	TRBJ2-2	TGCAGTGCTAGAGATCAAGGGAACACCGGGGAGCTGTTTTTT	CSARDQGNTGELFF
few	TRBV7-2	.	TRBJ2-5	TGTGCCAGCTCTATGGGCGGCCAAGAGACCCAGTACTTC	CASSMGGQETQYF
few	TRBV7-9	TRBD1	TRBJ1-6	TGTGCCAGCAGCTTAGCGGAGGGGGCGTTCTCACCCCTCCACTTT	CASSLAEGAFSPLHF
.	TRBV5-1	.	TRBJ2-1	TGCGCCAGCAGCTCGGGAAGACCCTACAATGAGCAGTTCTTC	CASSSGRPYNEQFF
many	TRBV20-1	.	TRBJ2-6	TGCAGTGCTCCACAGTCCTCTGGGGCCAACGTCCTGACTTTC	CSAPQSSGANVLTF